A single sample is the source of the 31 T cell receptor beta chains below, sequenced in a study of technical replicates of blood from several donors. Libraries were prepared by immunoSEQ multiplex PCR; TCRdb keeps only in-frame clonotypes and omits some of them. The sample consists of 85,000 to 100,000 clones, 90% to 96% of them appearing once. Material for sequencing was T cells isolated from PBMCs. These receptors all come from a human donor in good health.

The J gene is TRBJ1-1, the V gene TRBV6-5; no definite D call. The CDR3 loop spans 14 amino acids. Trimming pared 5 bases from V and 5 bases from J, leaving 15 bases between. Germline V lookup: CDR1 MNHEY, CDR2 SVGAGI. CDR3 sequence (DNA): TGTGCCAGCAGTCCGACATCCACTCGGACTGAAGCTTTCTTT. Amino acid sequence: CASSPTSTRTEAFF.

The CDR3 sequence is CASSPVTPRETQYF. CDR3 sequence (DNA): TGTGCCAGCTCACCAGTTACGCCTAGGGAGACCCAGTACTTC. V usage is TRBV18 and J usage is TRBJ2-5, with D uncertain. V was cut by 2 bases and J by 5 bases, with 12 bases left in between. The CDR3 is 14 amino acids. CDR1 and CDR2 (germline): KGHSH, LQKENI. The full variable domain, in which reference TRBV18 and TRBJ2-5 provide the parts outside the CDR3, is NAGVMQNPRHLVRRRGQEARLRCSPMKGHSHVYWYRQLPEEGLKFMVYLQKENIIDESGMPKERFSAEFPKEGPSILRIQQVVRGDSAAYFCASSPVTPRETQYFGPGTRLLVL.

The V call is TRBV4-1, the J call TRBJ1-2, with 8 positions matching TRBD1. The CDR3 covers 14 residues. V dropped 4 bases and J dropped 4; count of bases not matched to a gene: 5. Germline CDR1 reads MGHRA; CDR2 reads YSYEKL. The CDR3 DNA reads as TGCGCCAGCAGCCCTTCTCAGGGGGCCTATGGCTACACCTTC. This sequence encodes CASSPSQGAYGYTF.

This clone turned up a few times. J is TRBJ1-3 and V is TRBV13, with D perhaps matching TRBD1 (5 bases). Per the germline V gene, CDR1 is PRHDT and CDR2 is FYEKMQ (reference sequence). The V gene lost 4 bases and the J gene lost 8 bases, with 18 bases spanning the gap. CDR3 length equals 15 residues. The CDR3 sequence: CASSSRGLVWDTIYF. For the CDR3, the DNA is TGTGCCAGCAGCTCGAGGGGACTGGTATGGGACACCATATATTTT.

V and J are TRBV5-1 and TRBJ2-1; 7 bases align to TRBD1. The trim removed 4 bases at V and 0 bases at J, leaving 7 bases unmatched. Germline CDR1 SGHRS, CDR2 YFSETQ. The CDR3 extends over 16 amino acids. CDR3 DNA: TGCGCCAGCAGCCCGGACAGGAAAAGCTCCTACAATGAGCAGTTCTTC. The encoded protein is CASSPDRKSSYNEQFF.

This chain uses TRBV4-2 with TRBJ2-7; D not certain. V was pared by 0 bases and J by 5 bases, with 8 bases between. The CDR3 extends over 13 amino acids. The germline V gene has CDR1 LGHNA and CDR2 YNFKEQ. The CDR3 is CASSQDGHHEQYF. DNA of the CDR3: TGTGCCAGCAGCCAAGATGGGCACCACGAGCAGTACTTC.

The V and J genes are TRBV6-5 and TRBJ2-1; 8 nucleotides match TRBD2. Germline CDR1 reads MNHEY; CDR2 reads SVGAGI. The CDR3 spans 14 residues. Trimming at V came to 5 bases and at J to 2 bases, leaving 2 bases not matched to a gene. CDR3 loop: CASSSGSTYNEQFF. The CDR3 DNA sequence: TGTGCCAGCAGTAGCGGGAGCACCTACAATGAGCAGTTCTTC.

This CDR3 reads CASTQTGLNTEAFF. The CDR3 region has the DNA TGCGCCAGCACCCAGACAGGGTTGAACACTGAAGCTTTCTTT. This chain connects TRBV5-1 to TRBJ1-1; 7 bases match TRBD1. Unmatched junction bases numbered 5, after V lost 6 bases and J lost 0 bases. The germline gives CDR1 SGHRS, CDR2 YFSETQ. The CDR3 has 14 amino acids. The full variable domain, with the rest looked up from reference TRBV5-1 and TRBJ1-1, is KAGVTQTPRYLIKTRGQQVTLSCSPISGHRSVSWYQQTPGQGLQFLFEYFSETQRNKGNFPGRFSGRQFSNSRSEMNVSTLELGDSALYLCASTQTGLNTEAFFGQGTRLTVV.

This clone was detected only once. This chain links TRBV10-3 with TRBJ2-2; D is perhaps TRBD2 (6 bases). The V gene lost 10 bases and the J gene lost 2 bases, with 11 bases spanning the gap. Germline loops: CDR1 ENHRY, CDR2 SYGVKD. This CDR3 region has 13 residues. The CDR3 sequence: CATTGGNTGELFF. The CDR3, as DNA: TGTGCCACCACCGGGGGTAACACCGGGGAGCTGTTTTTT.

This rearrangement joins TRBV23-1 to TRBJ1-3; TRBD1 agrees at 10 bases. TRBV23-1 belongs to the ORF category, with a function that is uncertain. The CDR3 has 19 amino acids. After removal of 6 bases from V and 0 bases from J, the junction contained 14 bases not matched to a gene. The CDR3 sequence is CASRIGLRTGGISGNTIYF. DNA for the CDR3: TGCGCCAGCAGAATCGGTTTAAGGACAGGGGGAATCTCTGGAAACACCATATATTTT.

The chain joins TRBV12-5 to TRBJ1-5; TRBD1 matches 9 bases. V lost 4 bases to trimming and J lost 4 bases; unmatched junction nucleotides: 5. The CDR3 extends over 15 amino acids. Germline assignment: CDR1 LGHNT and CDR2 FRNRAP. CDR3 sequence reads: CASGSWDRENQPQHF. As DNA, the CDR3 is TGTGCTAGTGGTTCATGGGACAGGGAAAATCAGCCCCAGCATTTT.

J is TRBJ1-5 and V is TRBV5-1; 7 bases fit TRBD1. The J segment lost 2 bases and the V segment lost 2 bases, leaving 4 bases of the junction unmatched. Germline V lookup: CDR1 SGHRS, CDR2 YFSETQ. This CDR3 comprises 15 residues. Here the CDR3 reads CASSLTGVGNQPQHF. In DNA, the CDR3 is TGCGCCAGCAGCTTAACAGGGGTCGGCAATCAGCCCCAGCATTTT.

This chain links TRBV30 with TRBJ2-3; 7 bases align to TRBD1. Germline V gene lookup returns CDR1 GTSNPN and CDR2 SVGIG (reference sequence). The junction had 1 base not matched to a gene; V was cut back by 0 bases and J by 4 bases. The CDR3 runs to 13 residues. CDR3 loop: CAWSVGGPDTQYF. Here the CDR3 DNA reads TGTGCCTGGAGTGTAGGGGGCCCAGATACGCAGTATTTT. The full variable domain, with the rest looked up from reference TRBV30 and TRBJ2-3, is SQTIHQWPATLVQPVGSPLSLECTVEGTSNPNLYWYRQAAGRGLQLLFYSVGIGQISSEVPQNLSASRPQDRQFILSSKKLLLSDSGFYLCAWSVGGPDTQYFGPGTRLTVL.

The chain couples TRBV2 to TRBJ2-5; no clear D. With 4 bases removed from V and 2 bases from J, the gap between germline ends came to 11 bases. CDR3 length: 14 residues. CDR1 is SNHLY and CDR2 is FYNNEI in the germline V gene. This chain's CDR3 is CASSVVTAQETQYF. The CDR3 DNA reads TGTGCCAGCAGTGTTGTAACAGCACAAGAGACCCAGTACTTC.

The CDR3 DNA reads as TGCAGCGTTGTTAGACAGGGGGCGGACACTGAAGCTTTCTTT. Translated, it gives CSVVRQGADTEAFF. V usage is TRBV29-1 and J usage is TRBJ1-1, with TRBD1 matching over 10 bases. CDR1 and CDR2 (germline): SQVTM, ANQGSEA. J lost 3 bases, V lost 4 bases, and 5 bases had no gene match. The CDR3 consists of 14 residues.

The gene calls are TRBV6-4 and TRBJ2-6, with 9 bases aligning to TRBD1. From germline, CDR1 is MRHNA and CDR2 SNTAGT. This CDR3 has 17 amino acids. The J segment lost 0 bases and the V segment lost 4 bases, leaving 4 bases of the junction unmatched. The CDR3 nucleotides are TGTGCCAGCAGTGGGGACAGGGAGAGCTCTGGGGCCAACGTCCTGACTTTC. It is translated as CASSGDRESSGANVLTF.

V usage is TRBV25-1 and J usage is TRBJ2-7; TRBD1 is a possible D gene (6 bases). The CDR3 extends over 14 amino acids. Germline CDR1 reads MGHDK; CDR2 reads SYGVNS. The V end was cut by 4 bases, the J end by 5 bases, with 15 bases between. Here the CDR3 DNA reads TGTGCCAGCAGTGCACAACAGGGTGGGAACGAGCAGTACTTC. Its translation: CASSAQQGGNEQYF.

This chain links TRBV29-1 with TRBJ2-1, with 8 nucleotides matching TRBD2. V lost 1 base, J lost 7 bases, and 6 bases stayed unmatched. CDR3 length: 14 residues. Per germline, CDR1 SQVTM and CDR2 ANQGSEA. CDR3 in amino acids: CSVEGLARWNEQFF. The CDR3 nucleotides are TGCAGCGTTGAAGGACTAGCGCGATGGAATGAGCAGTTCTTC.

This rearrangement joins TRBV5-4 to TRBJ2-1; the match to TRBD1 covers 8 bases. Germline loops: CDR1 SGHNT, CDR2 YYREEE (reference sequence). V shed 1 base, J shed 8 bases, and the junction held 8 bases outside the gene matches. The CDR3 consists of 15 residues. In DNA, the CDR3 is TGTGCCAGCAGCTTGACAGGGGGTACACAATATGAGCAGTTCTTC. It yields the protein CASSLTGGTQYEQFF.

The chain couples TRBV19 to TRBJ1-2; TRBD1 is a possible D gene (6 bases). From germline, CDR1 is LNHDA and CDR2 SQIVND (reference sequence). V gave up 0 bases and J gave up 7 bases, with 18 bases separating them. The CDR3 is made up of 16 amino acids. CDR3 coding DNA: TGTGCCAGTAGTATAGACTTCGGGGGGCGCATCGGTGGCTACACCTTC. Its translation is CASSIDFGGRIGGYTF.

The CDR3 bases are TGTGCCAGCAGCTTAGTACGGTCTCAGCCCCAGCATTTT. Protein product: CASSLVRSQPQHF. The V gene is TRBV7-8, the J gene TRBJ1-5; unclear D gene. This CDR3 contains 13 residues. The germline V gene has CDR1 SGHVS and CDR2 FQNEAQ. Trimming took off 1 base at V and 6 bases at J, with 7 bases between the two ends. The full variable domain, its missing parts supplied by reference TRBV7-8 and TRBJ1-5, is GAGVSQSPRYKVAKRGQDVALRCDPISGHVSLFWYQQALGQGPEFLTYFQNEAQLDKSGLPSDRFFAERPEGSVSTLKIQRTQQEDSAVYLCASSLVRSQPQHFGDGTRLSIL.

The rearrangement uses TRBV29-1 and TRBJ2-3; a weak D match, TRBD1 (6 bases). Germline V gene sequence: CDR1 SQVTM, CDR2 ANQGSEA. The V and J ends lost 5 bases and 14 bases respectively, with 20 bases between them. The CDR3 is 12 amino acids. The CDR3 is CSVINRVEGSYF. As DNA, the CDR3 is TGCAGCGTTATAAACAGGGTTGAAGGATCGTATTTT.

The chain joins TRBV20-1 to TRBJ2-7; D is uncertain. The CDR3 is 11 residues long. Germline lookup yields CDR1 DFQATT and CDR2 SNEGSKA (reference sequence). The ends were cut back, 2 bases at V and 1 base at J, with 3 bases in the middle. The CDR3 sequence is CSARQSYEQYF. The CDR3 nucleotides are TGCAGTGCTAGACAGTCCTACGAGCAGTACTTC.

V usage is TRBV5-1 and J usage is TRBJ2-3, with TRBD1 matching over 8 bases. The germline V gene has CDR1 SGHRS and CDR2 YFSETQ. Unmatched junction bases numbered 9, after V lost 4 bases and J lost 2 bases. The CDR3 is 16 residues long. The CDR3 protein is CASSQGQAASTDTQYF. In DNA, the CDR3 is TGCGCCAGCAGCCAGGGACAGGCGGCTTCCACAGATACGCAGTATTTT.

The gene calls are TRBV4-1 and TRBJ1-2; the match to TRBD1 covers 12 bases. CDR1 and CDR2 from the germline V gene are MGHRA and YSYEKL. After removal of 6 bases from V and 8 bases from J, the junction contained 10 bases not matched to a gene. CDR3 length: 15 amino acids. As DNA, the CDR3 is TGCGCCAGCAGAGCCCCGGGACAGGGGGCAATCGGCTACACCTTC. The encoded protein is CASRAPGQGAIGYTF.

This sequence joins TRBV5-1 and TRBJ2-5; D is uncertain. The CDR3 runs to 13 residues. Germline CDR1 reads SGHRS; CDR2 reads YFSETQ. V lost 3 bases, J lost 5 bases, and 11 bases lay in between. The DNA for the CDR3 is TGCGCCAGCAGCTCGGGTGGTTGGGAGACCCAGTACTTC. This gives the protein CASSSGGWETQYF. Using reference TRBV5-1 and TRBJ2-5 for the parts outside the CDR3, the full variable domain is KAGVTQTPRYLIKTRGQQVTLSCSPISGHRSVSWYQQTPGQGLQFLFEYFSETQRNKGNFPGRFSGRQFSNSRSEMNVSTLELGDSALYLCASSSGGWETQYFGPGTRLLVL.

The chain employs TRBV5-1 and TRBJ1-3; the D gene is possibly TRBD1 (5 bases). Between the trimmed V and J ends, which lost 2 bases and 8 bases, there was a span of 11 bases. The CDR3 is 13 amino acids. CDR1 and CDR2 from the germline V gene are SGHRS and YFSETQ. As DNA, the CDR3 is TGCGCCAGCAGCTTCGGAGGGGCAGACACCATATATTTT. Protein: CASSFGGADTIYF.

CDR3 nucleotide sequence: TGTGCCAGTAGTATGGGCCCGACCTACGAGCAGTACTTC. Translated: CASSMGPTYEQYF. The chain joins TRBV19 to TRBJ2-7; D remains ambiguous. Germline V gene data show CDR1 as LNHDA and CDR2 as SQIVND (reference sequence). CDR3 length equals 13 residues. Between the trimmed V and J ends, which lost 3 bases and 2 bases, there was a span of 8 bases.

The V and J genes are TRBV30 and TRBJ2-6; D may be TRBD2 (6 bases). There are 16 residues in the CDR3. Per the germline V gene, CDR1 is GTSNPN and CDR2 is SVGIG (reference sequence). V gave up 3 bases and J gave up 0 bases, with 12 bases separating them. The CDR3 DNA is TGTGCCTGGAGCGGGGGTGGAAGCTCTGGGGCCAACGTCCTGACTTTC. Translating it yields CAWSGGGSSGANVLTF. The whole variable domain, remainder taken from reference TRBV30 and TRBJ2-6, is SQTIHQWPATLVQPVGSPLSLECTVEGTSNPNLYWYRQAAGRGLQLLFYSVGIGQISSEVPQNLSASRPQDRQFILSSKKLLLSDSGFYLCAWSGGGSSGANVLTFGAGSRLTVL.

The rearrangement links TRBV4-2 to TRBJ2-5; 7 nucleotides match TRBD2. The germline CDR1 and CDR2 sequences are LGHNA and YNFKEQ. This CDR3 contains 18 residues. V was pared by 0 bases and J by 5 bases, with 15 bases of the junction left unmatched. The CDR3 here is CASSQEGDGRRRLETQYF. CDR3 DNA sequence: TGTGCCAGCAGCCAAGAGGGGGACGGGAGGCGGAGATTGGAGACCCAGTACTTC.

This chain's CDR3 is CASGLNKINEKLFF. DNA for the CDR3: TGTGCTAGTGGTTTGAACAAAATTAATGAAAAACTGTTTTTT. V usage is TRBV12-5 and J usage is TRBJ1-4; D unclear. The CDR3 totals 14 residues. The V end was cut by 2 bases, the J end by 4 bases, with 8 bases between. Germline CDR1 LGHNT, CDR2 FRNRAP.